Listed below are T cell receptor beta chains from one sample, sequenced in a study of blood T cell repertoires in COVID-19. Sequencing was performed with immunoSEQ multiplex PCR; in TCRdb, only in-frame clones are kept and a portion is missing. The data show 120,000 or so clones, with approximately 81% seen just once and more than 35% held by the top ten. What was sequenced was peripheral blood. The receptors originated from a man aged 35-49 years with active or convalescent COVID-19. CDR3s include the opening cysteine and the closing phenylalanine or tryptophan. The order of the fields is D gene, J gene, clone size, V gene, CDR3 DNA, CDR3 protein. The D gene is left open where the match is weak. Clone size is given for some rows only: seen once, a few or many times, or a class if the clone is expanded.

NA TRBJ1-6 NA TRBV5-4 TGTGCCAGCAGCATCACAGGGAGCTCCTATAATTCACCCCTCCACTTT CASSITGSSYNSPLHF
NA TRBJ1-2 few TRBV28 TGTGCCAGCAGTATCACAGTTAGCTATGGCTACACCTTC CASSITVSYGYTF
NA TRBJ2-5 once TRBV5-8 TGTGCCAGCAGCTTGTACGGGTTTGGAACAAAAGAGACCCAGTACTTC CASSLYGFGTKETQYF
TRBD1 TRBJ1-2 NA TRBV7-6 TGTGCCAGCAGCGCGGGGGACAGGGGTCCCCCCTATGGCTACACCTTC CASSAGDRGPPYGYTF
NA TRBJ2-7 NA TRBV9 TGTGCCAGCAGCGTAGATGGCACCCGCTACGAGCAGTACTTC CASSVDGTRYEQYF
NA TRBJ1-1 NA TRBV28 TGTGCCAGCAGTCGGGGGTCGGTCACTGAAGCTTTCTTT CASSRGSVTEAFF
TRBD1 TRBJ2-1 once TRBV28 TGTGCCAGCAGACCTTCCGGACAGGGAGAGGGTGGTGAGCAGTTCTTC CASRPSGQGEGGEQFF
NA TRBJ1-6 NA TRBV7-2 TGTGCCAGCAGCTTAAATTGGGGGGATAATTCACCCCTCCACTTT CASSLNWGDNSPLHF
NA TRBJ1-2 NA TRBV14 TGTGCCAGCAGCCAAGATCTGGGCGGCAGGGGAAACTATGGCTACACCTTC CASSQDLGGRGNYGYTF
NA TRBJ1-5 NA TRBV28 TGTGCCAGCAGTCGTAAACTTACAGGGAATCAGCCCCAGCATTTT CASSRKLTGNQPQHF
NA TRBJ2-7 NA TRBV6-5 TGTGCCAGCGGGGTTAGGGGGAACGAGCAGTACTTC CASGVRGNEQYF
NA TRBJ2-3 NA TRBV12-3/TRBV12-4 TGTGCCAGCAGTGGGACTTCTAATACGCAGTATTTT CASSGTSNTQYF
TRBD1 TRBJ2-2 NA TRBV7-2 TGTGCCAGCAGCCCAAAAGGGGGCGGAATCGGGGAGCTGTTTTTT CASSPKGGGIGELFF
NA TRBJ1-2 NA TRBV29-1 TGCAGCGTTGAAGCGCAGGGTAATAACTATGGCTACACCTTC CSVEAQGNNYGYTF
NA TRBJ1-4 NA TRBV11-2 TGTGCCAGCAGCTTAGTGGGGGGAGCTAATGAAAAACTGTTTTTT CASSLVGGANEKLFF
TRBD1 TRBJ1-4 NA TRBV30 TGTGCCTGGGTGGACAGGGCAGATGAAAAACTGTTTTTT CAWVDRADEKLFF
TRBD2 TRBJ2-7 NA TRBV30 TGTGCCTGGAGCCCCCGACTAGCGGGGGGCGAGCAGTACTTC CAWSPRLAGGEQYF
NA TRBJ1-4 NA TRBV7-9 TGTGCCAGCAGCTTAGGCCCCGGGAAGGAACTGTTTTTT CASSLGPGKELFF
TRBD1 TRBJ1-2 NA TRBV11-2 TGTGCCAGCAGCCCAGGGGGCGTAAGTTATGGCTACACCTTC CASSPGGVSYGYTF
TRBD2 TRBJ2-1 NA TRBV11-2 TGTGCCAGCAGCTTAGGACTAGCGGGGGGTGAGCAGTTCTTC CASSLGLAGGEQFF
TRBD1 TRBJ2-7 NA TRBV5-5 TGTGCCAGCAGCTTGGGGTTACCGGGACAGGGGGCGAAAGAGCAGTACTTC CASSLGLPGQGAKEQYF
NA TRBJ1-2 many TRBV29-1 TGCAGCGTTGAACAGGGCCAAGGCTACACCTTC CSVEQGQGYTF
NA TRBJ1-3 NA TRBV11-2 TGTGCCAGCAGCCCCACAGGGAGTGGAAACACCATATATTTT CASSPTGSGNTIYF
NA TRBJ2-5 NA TRBV27 TGTGCCAGCAGTTCGATGGGGAGGGAGACCCAGTACTTC CASSSMGRETQYF
NA TRBJ2-6 once TRBV7-8 TGTGCCAGCAGCTCAACAGGGTTGCCTGGGGCCAACGTCCTGACTTTC CASSSTGLPGANVLTF
NA TRBJ1-3 NA TRBV7-9 TGTGCCAGCCGGGGAACAGTCTCCTCCTCTGGAAACACCATATATTTT CASRGTVSSSGNTIYF
TRBD1 TRBJ1-2 NA TRBV19 TGTGCCAGTAGTTCGACAGGGGGCGATGGCTACACCTTC CASSSTGGDGYTF
NA TRBJ1-3 NA TRBV19 TGTGCCAGTAGTCCTCGCTCAGGCGCTGGAAACACCATATATTTT CASSPRSGAGNTIYF
NA TRBJ1-1 NA TRBV18 TGTGCCAGCTCCCGCGGGGGGCCGGGGACTGAAGCTTTCTTT CASSRGGPGTEAFF
NA TRBJ2-5 NA TRBV30 TGTGCCTGGAGACCGGGAGAAGAGACCCAGTACTTC CAWRPGEETQYF
NA TRBJ2-1 NA TRBV27 TGTGCCAGCAGCCTTTCTAATCAGGGGCCCTACAATGAGCAGTTCTTC CASSLSNQGPYNEQFF
TRBD2 TRBJ2-1 many TRBV5-1 TGCGCCAGCAGCTTGGTCGGCGGGGGGGCCGGGGATGAGCAGTTCTTC CASSLVGGGAGDEQFF
NA TRBJ2-1 NA TRBV7-2 TGTGCCAGCAGCTTAGCCCCAGGAAGAGCCTACAATGAGCAGTTCTTC CASSLAPGRAYNEQFF
NA TRBJ2-7 NA TRBV24-1 TGTGCCACCAGTGATCCCCAGTTCTACGAGCAGTACTTC CATSDPQFYEQYF
TRBD1 TRBJ1-3 NA TRBV2 TGTGCCAGCACGTACAGGGGAGGAAACACCATATATTTT CASTYRGGNTIYF
TRBD1 TRBJ2-7 few TRBV7-9 TGTGCCAGCAGCTTGGGTGGACAGGGGTTCTACGAGCAGTACTTC CASSLGGQGFYEQYF
NA TRBJ1-5 NA TRBV7-2 TGTGCCAGCAGCCCCCTGTTGGGGGCTGGTCAGCCCCAGCATTTT CASSPLLGAGQPQHF
NA TRBJ1-1 NA TRBV19 TGTGCCAGTAGTACCCCGACAGCCAACACTGAAGCTTTCTTT CASSTPTANTEAFF
NA TRBJ2-2 NA TRBV9 TGTGCCAGCAGCGTAGGAGTCGGTACGCCTTCCCAGGAGCTGTTTTTT CASSVGVGTPSQELFF
TRBD1 TRBJ1-2 NA TRBV5-6 TGTGCCAGCAGCTGGGGACAGGGCTACACCTTC CASSWGQGYTF
NA TRBJ2-4 NA TRBV19 TGTGCCAGTGATACCGGTGGTTCCTCAGCCAAAAACATTCAGTACTTC CASDTGGSSAKNIQYF
TRBD1 TRBJ1-1 NA TRBV28 TGTGCCAGCAGTTTATATGGAAGGGGGCTGAACACTGAAGCTTTCTTT CASSLYGRGLNTEAFF
NA TRBJ1-4 once TRBV19 TGTGCCAGTACCTCTCACAGTCAAGGGAGAGGGAAACTGTTTTTT CASTSHSQGRGKLFF
NA TRBJ1-2 NA TRBV6-1 TGTGCCAGCAGTGCCACAAGGGGGAGGGGTAACTATGGCTACACCTTC CASSATRGRGNYGYTF
NA TRBJ2-7 NA TRBV4-3 TGCGCCAGCAGCCCCCCGGACAGCTACGAGCAGTACTTC CASSPPDSYEQYF
NA TRBJ1-1 NA TRBV5-4 TGTGCCAGCAGCTCTCGAGGACAAGTGAACACTGAAGCTTTCTTT CASSSRGQVNTEAFF
TRBD1 TRBJ1-2 NA TRBV13 TGTGCCAGCAGCTCACCGGGACAGGGGAGGGACCCCTATGGCTACACCTTC CASSSPGQGRDPYGYTF
NA TRBJ2-1 NA TRBV6-5 TGTGCCAGCAGTTACCAGGGATACAATGAGCAGTTCTTC CASSYQGYNEQFF
TRBD1 TRBJ1-1 NA TRBV18 TGTGCCAGCTCACCGGGACAGGGTCAGATGGGGGCTTTCTTT CASSPGQGQMGAFF
NA TRBJ2-2 once TRBV5-1 TGCGCCAGCAGCGAGCAGAACACCGGGGAGCTGTTTTTT CASSEQNTGELFF
NA TRBJ1-1 NA TRBV10-3 TGTGCCATCAGATGGGGGGAGGGAACTGAAGCTTTCTTT CAIRWGEGTEAFF
TRBD1 TRBJ1-2 NA TRBV7-9 TGTGCCAGCAGGTTGACAGGGGGGAATGGCTACACCTTC CASRLTGGNGYTF
NA TRBJ2-1 NA TRBV29-1 TGCAGCGTGACGAGGGCGGATGAGCAGTTCTTC CSVTRADEQFF